This entry describes one T cell receptor beta chain. Its antigen is currently not known. Without the conserved terminal phenylalanine or tryptophan, this CDR3 likely stems from a read error. Amplification of TCR beta CDR3 regions was carried out from RNA transcripts. The first round of RT-PCR for the TCR CDR3 was performed with the HTBI primer set and the Qiagen OneStep RT-PCR kit. The libraries were constructed in a second round of multiplex PCR and then size-selected and purified. Libraries were sequenced paired-end with 100 bp reads on an Illumina HiSeq2000. The paper's data handling went like this. SOAPnuke was used to process the raw data, removing reads that contained adapters or uncalled bases, had a mean Phred below 15, or lacked an exact match to the constant primer or identifier. COPE v1.2.5 was used to merge high-quality paired reads, and clonotypes were defined as unique nucleotide sequences. MiTCR v1.1 was used to align the clonotypes against IMGT TRBV, TRBD and TRBJ reference segments. Analysis was restricted to V-J combinations with a frequency above 0.0001, which covered roughly 99% of repertoires. The TCS score was defined as the ratio of F50 (clonal expansion) to E x V (chaos), calculated using BLOSUM62-based TCRdist between CDR3 peptides within each V-J. Welch's t-statistics and random forest reduced around 520 V-J features to some 14, which were used in a naive Bayes classifier (R e1071). The public reads were reanalyzed by TCRdb: fastp trimming at Q25, MiXCR alignment, in-frame beta chains only. Rows are combined by CDR3 protein, so each entry shows the most common genes and DNA. Clone size and V and J calls follow TCRdb, not the original study. Present in this sample are some 570,000 distinct CDR3 sequences, 17% of which were seen just once. The ten top clones hold approximately 15% of the sample.

The sample originates from a study of T cells in Graves' hyperthyroidism and ophthalmopathy (dated by TCRdb to about 2019). With regard to the full study: Peripheral blood was collected at initial diagnosis, before any treatment. To identify distinguishing TCR V-J signatures, a discovery cohort of some 100 patients was used, comprising roughly 45 with Graves' ophthalmopathy and around 60 with stable Graves' hyperthyroidism. Prospective prediction of ophthalmopathy was tested in an independent validation cohort consisting of 18 to 20 hyperthyroidism patients and some 17 patients who later progressed to ophthalmopathy. The 100 or so discovery patients were divided at random into training and test sets in a 7:3 ratio. In more than 5 Graves' hyperthyroidism patients, the study also compared T-cell repertoires from thyroid tissue with T-cell repertoires from blood. After sampling, hyperthyroidism patients received methimazole starting at 30 mg daily, and ophthalmopathy patients received high-dose intravenous methylprednisolone. The paper reports TCR Vbeta CDR3 sequencing of about 140 peripheral blood samples: 43 ophthalmopathy, over 70 hyperthyroidism and around 17 progressor patients. Paper-wide results and their limitations: Blood samples also contained most of the expanded thyroid clonotypes (frequency above 0.001), which suggests that blood repertoires may reflect thyroid immune responses. In validation, progression to ophthalmopathy was predicted by the model with around 71% sensitivity and 72% to 85% specificity, a median of around 5.9 months before onset. A model built on a 13 V-J signature distinguished ophthalmopathy from stable hyperthyroidism, reaching 85% to 90% sensitivity and around 81% specificity in cross-validation and 80%/75% in testing. No statistical method was used to fix the sample size in advance, and group allocation was not hidden from the investigators.

The CDR3 has 15 residues if both end residues are counted. Of the read, only the CDR3 DNA is kept; its 45 bases are in frame from base 1. CDR1 and CDR2 are drawn from the germline V gene (reference sequence): SEHNR, FQNEAQ. Germline trimming: 5 bases from V, 1 base from J; junction bases outside gene matches: 2. In the ophthalmopathy patients, disease was moderately to severely active, with a Clinical Activity Score of 3 or more, a NOSPECS grade of 4 or more, and a duration of less than 3 months. Any patient with an uncontrolled infection, another autoimmune disease, pregnancy or lactation was excluded. Diagnoses relied on clinical symptoms, serum thyroxine and TRAb, thyroid ultrasound and orbital computed tomography. PBMCs were separated from roughly 9.6 ml of fresh peripheral blood using Ficoll-Paque density gradient centrifugation. Total RNA was extracted using Trizol reagent, and RNA quality was assessed on an Agilent 2100 Bioanalyzer.

The V gene is TRBV7-9 and the J gene is TRBJ2-1, and 10 junction bases match TRBD2. The material sequenced was blood. This receptor was obtained from a young woman with Graves' ophthalmopathy. CDR3 sequence: CASSQLAGSYNEQFL. The nucleotides are TGTGCCAGCAGCCAACTAGCGGGATCCTACAATGAGCAGTTCCTC.